These 8 T cell receptor beta chains originate from one sample sequenced in a study of T-cell reconstitution after alpha-beta-depleted transplantation in children (dated by TCRdb to between 2015 and 2016). The library was obtained by PCR. The sample was run on an Illumina HiSeq 2500. TCR libraries were prepared with molecular barcoding, using unique molecular identifiers to normalize TCRbeta repertoire quantification. TCRdb handled the public reads itself, with Q25 trimming in fastp and clone calling in MiXCR, and kept productive beta chains. For every CDR3 protein sequence, its rows merge into one entry that carries the most common genes and DNA. The sample contains around 600,000 distinct CDR3 sequences, more than 9% of them found a single time. Roughly 3.9% of the sample is held by the ten biggest clonotypes. Here the sequenced sample was PBMCs from the stem cell graft donor, taken from the stem cell graft. The source of these receptors is a human donor who donated a stem cell graft to a child with acute myeloid leukemia.

This clonotype was counted a few times. DNA for the CDR3: TGTGCCAGCAGCCCAGGACAGGGGGCAGCTTACGAGCAGTACTTC. It yields the protein CASSPGQGAAYEQYF. The rearrangement links TRBV7-9 to TRBJ2-7; TRBD1 agrees at 11 bases. The CDR3 is 15 amino acids. Trimming took 5 bases from V and 4 from J; bases not matched to a gene: 7. The germline CDR1 and CDR2 sequences are SEHNR and FQNEAQ (reference sequence).

This clonotype was seen only a few times. The V gene is TRBV30, the J gene TRBJ1-4; weak D call: TRBD1 (5 bases). Trimming cost V 5 bases and J 3 bases, with 10 bases left between them. The CDR3 has 13 amino acids. Germline lookup yields CDR1 GTSNPN and CDR2 SVGIG (reference sequence). The CDR3 nucleotides read TGTGCCTGGGAAACGGGACCTAATGAAAAACTGTTTTTT. It codes for CAWETGPNEKLFF.

This clonotype was seen a few times. The chain employs TRBV10-3 and TRBJ1-1; weak D call: TRBD1 (6 bases). With 8 bases removed from V and 6 bases from J, the gap between germline ends came to 13 bases. The CDR3 is made up of 12 amino acids. In germline, CDR1 is ENHRY, CDR2 SYGVKD. The CDR3 bases are TGTGCCATCGGTCAGGGGTTGGCTGAAGCTTTCTTT. Amino acids: CAIGQGLAEAFF.

The V and J genes are TRBV20-1 and TRBJ2-1; TRBD1 or TRBD2 may be the D gene (5 bases each). The CDR3 spans 16 residues. Between the trimmed V and J ends, which lost 6 bases and 0 bases, there was a span of 18 bases. Germline V gene data show CDR1 as DFQATT and CDR2 as SNEGSKA (reference sequence). As DNA, the CDR3 is TGCAGTGCAGTCAACAGGCGAGGGAGCTCCTACAATGAGCAGTTCTTC. The encoded protein is CSAVNRRGSSYNEQFF.

This clonotype came up many times. V and J are TRBV29-1 and TRBJ1-5; tentative D call: TRBD1 (5 bases). Germline CDR1 reads SQVTM; CDR2 reads ANQGSEA. The V gene lost 4 bases and the J gene lost 3 bases, with 13 bases spanning the gap. The CDR3 totals 14 residues. For the CDR3, the DNA is TGCAGCGTTGTGGAGGACACTCTCAATCAGCCCCAGCATTTT. This encodes CSVVEDTLNQPQHF.

The V and J genes are TRBV10-3 and TRBJ2-3, with 13 bases matching TRBD2. There are 16 residues in the CDR3. Per germline, CDR1 ENHRY and CDR2 SYGVKD. The J segment lost 3 bases and the V segment lost 2 bases, leaving 2 bases of the junction unmatched. This CDR3 reads CAISEGLAGATDTQYF. The CDR3 bases are TGTGCCATCAGTGAGGGACTAGCGGGAGCAACAGATACGCAGTATTTT.

The rearrangement joins TRBV10-3 to TRBJ2-7; maybe TRBD1 (5 bases). The CDR3 sequence is 12 residues long. The ends were cut back, 10 bases at V and 5 bases at J, with 15 bases in the middle. Germline V lookup: CDR1 ENHRY, CDR2 SYGVKD. The CDR3 sequence is CATRDRVDEQYF. The CDR3 region has the DNA TGTGCCACCAGGGATAGGGTCGACGAGCAGTACTTC.

This clonotype showed up many times. The CDR3 is CASSVTLGDEKLFF. The CDR3 DNA sequence: TGTGCCAGCAGCGTGACCCTAGGAGATGAAAAACTGTTTTTT. The rearrangement uses TRBV9 and TRBJ1-4; D is unclear. CDR1 SGDLS and CDR2 YYNGEE come from the germline V gene. Trimming left V 2 bases short and J 6 bases short, with 11 bases between. There are 14 residues in the CDR3.